The source of this T cell receptor beta chain is a study of T-cell memory formation after mild COVID-19 listed by TCRdb under 2021. Broadly, across the study: TCR sequence clusters from the two donors were largely donor specific. In a couple of donors, T-cell clones that expanded and contracted after mild COVID-19 were followed by sequencing TCRalpha and TCRbeta repertoires longitudinally. The cohort comprised two young, previously healthy adult volunteers, one female and one male.

These reads were obtained on an Illumina NovaSeq 6000. TCRalpha and TCRbeta cDNA libraries were built by 5'RACE with constant-segment primers, adding sample barcodes and unique molecular identifiers. Trizol reagent was used to extract RNA from every sample. The libraries were amplified in two PCR steps, and the second step added a second sample barcode and Illumina TruSeq adapters. Libraries were sequenced on an Illumina NovaSeq with 2 x 150 bp paired-end reads. On the authors' methods: With migec v1.2.7, reads were demultiplexed and then collapsed into UMI-guided consensus sequences. With mixcr v2.1.11, UMI consensuses were aligned to TRA and TRB V and J templates and assembled into clonotypes. Expanded or contracted clonotypes were those called significant by both edgeR and NoisET, with noise models trained on biological replicates. For edgeR calls, the cutoffs were a false discovery rate-adjusted p below 0.01 and a log2 fold-change threshold of 1. PCA with hierarchical clustering of max-normalized trajectories of the 1000 most abundant clonotypes was used as exploratory dynamics analysis. Separately sequenced CD4+ and CD8+ repertoires were used to assign the CD4 or CD8 phenotype of responding clones. In TCRdb, the public reads were trimmed at Q25 with fastp and aligned with MiXCR, with productive beta chains retained. CDR3 protein duplicates are merged, each entry listing the most common genes and DNA. These V and J calls derive from TCRdb rather than the authors' analysis. Counted in this sample were just over 150,000 distinct CDR3 sequences; 30% to 35% of them appeared once. The ten largest account for around 12% of the sample.

What the work shows at the level of the full study, not this receptor alone: The study included only a couple of mild cases, and larger cohorts that include severe cases with pre-infection samples were judged to be necessary. The detection of some responding clones in pre-infection memory suggests that pre-existing cross-reactive memory T cells joined the SARS-CoV-2 response. Clones contracting from day 15 to 85 had balanced CD4/CD8 phenotypes, while a second wave expanding from day 15 to 37 was biased towards CD4+. Whether the second-wave clones peaking on day 37 were SARS-CoV-2 specific was not confirmed. Contracting CD4+ clones were found mainly in CM and EM memory subsets, while CD8+ clones were enriched in EMRA.

PBMCs were isolated by Ficoll-Paque density gradient centrifugation. The germline V end is reduced by 5 bases and the J end by 3 bases; junction bases left unmatched: 7. Per the germline V gene, MNHEY is the CDR1 and SVGEGT is the CDR2. CDR3 length: 16 amino acids, cysteine to phenylalanine. The sequence is cut down to CDR3 DNA, 48 bases in frame from base 1. This clonotype was observed a few times. What antigen it recognizes has not been identified. Base quality data are lacking; no much larger clone is found one base away. The chain is encoded by TRBV6-2 or TRBV6-3 joined to TRBJ2-3; TRBD2 lines up with 11 middle nucleotides. The receptor comes from an adult woman who had mild COVID-19 (a few samples of this study predate the infection). The sample titles of this study are shuffled in the database, so cell type and time point are left out; the donor was told from shared clones. Material for sequencing was PBMCs or a T cell subset sorted from them (not recorded which). The nucleotide sequence reads TGTGCCAGCAGTACCTGGGGGACTAGCGGAACAGATACGCAGTATTTT. Translated, it reads CASSTWGTSGTDTQYF.